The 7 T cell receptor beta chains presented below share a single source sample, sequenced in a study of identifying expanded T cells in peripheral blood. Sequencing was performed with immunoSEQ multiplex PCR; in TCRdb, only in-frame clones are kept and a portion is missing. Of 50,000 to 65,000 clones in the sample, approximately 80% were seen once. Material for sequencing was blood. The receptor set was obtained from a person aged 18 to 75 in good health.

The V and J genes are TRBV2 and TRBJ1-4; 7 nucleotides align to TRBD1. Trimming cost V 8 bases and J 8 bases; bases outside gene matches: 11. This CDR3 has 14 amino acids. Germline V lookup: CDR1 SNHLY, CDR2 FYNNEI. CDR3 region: CASGKGQAEEKLFF. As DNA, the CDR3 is TGTGCCAGCGGGAAAGGACAGGCGGAGGAAAAACTGTTTTTT. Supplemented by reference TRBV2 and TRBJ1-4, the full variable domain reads EPEVTQTPSHQVTQMGQEVILRCVPISNHLYFYWYRQILGQKVEFLVSFYNNEISEKSEIFDDQFSVERPDGSNFTLKIRSTKLEDSAMYFCASGKGQAEEKLFFGSGTQLSVL.

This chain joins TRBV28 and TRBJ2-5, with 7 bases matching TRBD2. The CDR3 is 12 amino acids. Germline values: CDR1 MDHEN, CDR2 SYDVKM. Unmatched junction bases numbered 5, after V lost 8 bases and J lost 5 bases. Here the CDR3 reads CASWKGGETQYF. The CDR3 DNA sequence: TGTGCCAGCTGGAAGGGAGGGGAGACCCAGTACTTC.

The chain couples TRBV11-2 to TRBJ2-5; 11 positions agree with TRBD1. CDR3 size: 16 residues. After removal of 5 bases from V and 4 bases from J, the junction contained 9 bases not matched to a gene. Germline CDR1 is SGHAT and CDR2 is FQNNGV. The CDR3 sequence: CASSPTRTGGGETQYF. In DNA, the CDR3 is TGTGCCAGCAGCCCCACCCGGACAGGGGGCGGAGAGACCCAGTACTTC.

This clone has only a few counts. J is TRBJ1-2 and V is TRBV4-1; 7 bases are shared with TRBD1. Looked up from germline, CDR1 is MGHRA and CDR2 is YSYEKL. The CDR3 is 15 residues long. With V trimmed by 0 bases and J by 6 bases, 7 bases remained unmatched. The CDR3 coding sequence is TGCGCCAGCAGCCAAGATCAGACAGGGTTTAATGGCTACACCTTC. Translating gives CASSQDQTGFNGYTF.

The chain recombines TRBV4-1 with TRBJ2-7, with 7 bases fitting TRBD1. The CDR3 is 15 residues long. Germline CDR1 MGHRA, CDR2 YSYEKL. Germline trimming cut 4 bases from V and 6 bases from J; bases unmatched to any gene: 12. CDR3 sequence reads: CASSLSDRASVEQYF. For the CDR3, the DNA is TGCGCCAGCAGCCTTTCAGACAGGGCGTCTGTCGAGCAGTACTTC.

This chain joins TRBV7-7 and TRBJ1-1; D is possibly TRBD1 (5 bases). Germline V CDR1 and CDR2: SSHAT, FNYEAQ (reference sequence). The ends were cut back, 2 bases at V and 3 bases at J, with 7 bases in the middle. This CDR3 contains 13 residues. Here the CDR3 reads CASSLSRDTEAFF. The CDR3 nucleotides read TGTGCCAGCAGCTTAAGCAGGGACACTGAAGCTTTCTTT.

The CDR3 loop is CAIRPGSTDTQYF. The CDR3 nucleotides are TGTGCCATCAGACCAGGGAGCACAGATACGCAGTATTTT. This rearrangement joins TRBV10-3 to TRBJ2-3; perhaps TRBD1 as D (5 bases). The CDR3 length is 13 residues. Germline loops: CDR1 ENHRY, CDR2 SYGVKD. V lost 6 bases and J 0 bases, leaving 7 bases between the germline ends.